Presented here are 28 T cell receptor beta chains from one specimen sequenced in a study of T-cell memory formation after mild COVID-19. TCRdb reprocessed the 5' RACE reads via MiXCR and lists one record per CDR3 protein. Here the sample spans some 160,000 distinct CDR3 sequences, around 13% being singletons. Sample: PBMCs or a T cell subset sorted from them (not recorded which). These receptors all come from a man aged 18 to 30 who had mild COVID-19 (a few samples of this study predate the infection). Cell type and time point are not known.

There are a few counts of this clonotype. The chain uses TRBV9 and TRBJ2-5; possibly TRBD1 for D (6 bases). With 0 bases removed from V and 1 base from J, the gap between germline ends came to 10 bases. Germline CDR1 and CDR2: SGDLS and YYNGEE. The CDR3 contains 15 residues. CDR3 DNA sequence: TGTGCCAGCAGCGTAGGGTCAGGGGCCCAAGAGACCCAGTACTTC. It specifies CASSVGSGAQETQYF.

This clonotype has only one observation. The junction does not match germline at one end; this may be a read error. The V gene is TRBV4-3, the J gene TRBJ2-7, with 9 bases aligning to TRBD2. The germline CDR1 and CDR2 sequences are LGHNA and YSLEER. CDR3 length equals 18 residues. The CDR3: CARSQESGGFLSSYEQYF. Written as DNA, the CDR3 is TGCGCCAGAAGCCAAGAAAGCGGGGGGTTTTTGAGCTCCTACGAGCAGTACTTC.

This clonotype was seen more than once but under ten times. The chain links TRBV5-1 to TRBJ2-3, with 9 bases fitting TRBD1. Trimming cost V 4 bases and J 4 bases; bases outside gene matches: 7. The CDR3 contains 15 residues. Germline V lookup: CDR1 SGHRS, CDR2 YFSETQ. The CDR3 DNA reads TGCGCCAGCAGCCCGGGACAGGGAGCGCCAGATACGCAGTATTTT. Translation gives CASSPGQGAPDTQYF.

The rearrangement links TRBV25-1 to TRBJ2-6; D is uncertain. CDR3 length: 13 residues. Germline CDR1 and CDR2: MGHDK and SYGVNS. V dropped 7 bases and J dropped 0 bases, with 4 bases sitting between them. The CDR3 reads CASTPSGANVLTF. CDR3 sequence (DNA): TGTGCCAGCACCCCCTCTGGGGCCAACGTCCTGACTTTC.

This clonotype was observed a handful of times. The J gene is TRBJ1-1, the V gene TRBV7-2, with D possibly TRBD1 on 6 matching bases. Germline values: CDR1 SGHTA, CDR2 FQGNSA. The CDR3 totals 17 residues. V shed 7 bases and J shed 5 bases, with 26 bases lying between them. The CDR3 here is CASTKVGGAAPKTEAFF. In DNA form, the CDR3 reads TGTGCCAGCACCAAAGTCGGGGGCGCCGCACCGAAGACTGAAGCTTTCTTT.

V and J are TRBV27 and TRBJ2-5; TRBD1 is a possible D gene (5 bases). The CDR3 is 13 residues long. The ends were cut back, 2 bases at V and 7 bases at J, with 11 bases in the middle. The germline V gene has CDR1 MNHEY and CDR2 SMNVEV (reference sequence). This CDR3 reads CASSLQGRATQYF. CDR3 bases: TGTGCCAGCAGTTTACAGGGTCGGGCGACCCAGTACTTC.

The table lists this clonotype with many counts. This chain joins TRBV20-1 and TRBJ2-7; weak D call: TRBD2 (6 bases). Germline V lookup: CDR1 DFQATT, CDR2 SNEGSKA (reference sequence). Between the trimmed V and J ends, which lost 0 bases and 5 bases, there was a span of 14 bases. The CDR3 consists of 14 residues. In DNA form, the CDR3 reads TGCAGTGCTAGAGATCGAGGAGGGTCCAACGAGCAGTACGTC. Protein: CSARDRGGSNEQYV.

This clonotype appeared a few times. The chain has TRBV20-1 and TRBJ2-1; the D call may be TRBD1 or TRBD2 (5 bases each). Germline CDR1 reads DFQATT; CDR2 reads SNEGSKA (reference sequence). V was shortened by 4 bases and J by 7 bases, with 11 bases between the two germline ends. The CDR3 contains 12 residues. The CDR3 loop reads CSAMGRRNEQFF. Here the CDR3 DNA reads TGCAGTGCTATGGGACGCAGGAATGAGCAGTTCTTC.

This rearrangement joins TRBV7-9 to TRBJ1-2; D is possibly TRBD1 (5 bases). Looked up from germline, CDR1 is SEHNR and CDR2 is FQNEAQ (reference sequence). V was trimmed by 0 bases and J by 6 bases, leaving 8 bases between them. The CDR3 loop spans 13 amino acids. The CDR3 spells CASSLAGADGYTF. The CDR3 DNA follows: TGTGCCAGCAGCTTAGCAGGGGCCGATGGCTACACCTTC.

V and J are TRBV5-6 and TRBJ1-2; D is unclear. The CDR3 extends over 14 amino acids. V was pared by 3 bases and J by 8 bases, with 17 bases between. Germline loops: CDR1 SGHDT, CDR2 YYEEEE. CDR3 in DNA: TGTGCCAGCAGCTCTTATACCCGCGCGAGCGGCTACACCTTC. Translating it yields CASSSYTRASGYTF.

This clonotype was seen more than once but under ten times. The rearrangement joins TRBV5-1 to TRBJ1-5; weak D call: TRBD1 (5 bases). CDR1 and CDR2 from the germline V gene are SGHRS and YFSETQ. The V gene lost 5 bases and the J gene lost 5 bases, with 14 bases spanning the gap. The CDR3 has 14 amino acids. CDR3: CASSISPGDQPQHF. DNA for the CDR3: TGCGCCAGCAGTATCTCACCGGGGGATCAGCCCCAGCATTTT. Variable domain in full (rest from reference TRBV5-1 and TRBJ1-5): KAGVTQTPRYLIKTRGQQVTLSCSPISGHRSVSWYQQTPGQGLQFLFEYFSETQRNKGNFPGRFSGRQFSNSRSEMNVSTLELGDSALYLCASSISPGDQPQHFGDGTRLSIL.

The chain recombines TRBV10-3 with TRBJ2-3, with TRBD1 matching 9 bases. There are 13 residues in the CDR3. V lost 11 bases and J lost 0; bases outside the gene matches: 3. CDR1 and CDR2 from the germline V gene are ENHRY and SYGVKD. CDR3 sequence reads: CAHGTGSTDTQYF. The CDR3 DNA follows: TGTGCCCACGGGACAGGGAGCACAGATACGCAGTATTTT.

This clonotype was detected ten times or more. V and J are TRBV7-2 and TRBJ2-1, with D perhaps TRBD1 or TRBD2 (6 bases each). The CDR3 loop spans 14 amino acids. Germline CDR1 reads SGHTA; CDR2 reads FQGNSA. V lost 5 bases to trimming and J lost 10 bases, with 18 bases between them. CDR3 nucleotide sequence: TGTGCCAGCAGCGGCTTACGGGGGCGAGGAGAGCAGTTCTTC. This gives the protein CASSGLRGRGEQFF.

This clonotype was observed at least ten times. This chain uses TRBV12-3 or TRBV12-4 with TRBJ2-2, with TRBD2 matching 10 bases. V lost 5 bases, J lost 6 bases, and 6 bases stayed unmatched. This CDR3 is 15 amino acids long. CDR3 bases: TGTGCCAGCAGTCGCAGCGGGGGGGCGCCCGGGGAGCTGTTTTTT. This encodes CASSRSGGAPGELFF.

This clonotype was observed a few times. This chain joins TRBV4-1 and TRBJ1-2; D unclear. Germline V gene sequence: CDR1 MGHRA, CDR2 YSYEKL. This CDR3 has 15 amino acids. Deletions cut 0 bases from V and 4 bases from J, with 12 bases between. The CDR3 nucleotides are TGCGCCAGCAGCCAAGATCCTAGCCTTCGCTATGGCTACACCTTC. It yields the protein CASSQDPSLRYGYTF.

In this sample, this clonotype turned up a few times. The chain combines TRBV27 with TRBJ2-7; D possibly matches TRBD1 or TRBD2 (5 bases each). The CDR3 runs 15 residues. V gave up 6 bases and J gave up 3 bases, with 18 bases separating them. Germline loops: CDR1 MNHEY, CDR2 SMNVEV (reference sequence). The CDR3 DNA sequence: TGTGCCAGCAGCCCCGTCCTGGGACGGGACTACGAGCAGTACTTC. The encoded protein is CASSPVLGRDYEQYF.

The chain couples TRBV2 to TRBJ1-1; TRBD1 matches 7 bases. This CDR3 spans 13 amino acids. Germline CDR1 and CDR2: SNHLY and FYNNEI. Trimming took 10 bases from V and 5 from J; bases not matched to a gene: 10. The CDR3 nucleotides read TGTGCCACCACTTCGGAGGGGGCGACTGAAGCTTTCTTT. It codes for CATTSEGATEAFF.

This chain links TRBV6-5 with TRBJ2-7; unclear D gene. Germline V CDR1 and CDR2: MNHEY, SVGAGI. V was cut by 2 bases and J by 0 bases, with 5 bases left in between. This CDR3 is built from 13 residues. The CDR3 DNA follows: TGTGCCAGCAGTTACAGTTACTCCTACGAGCAGTACTTC. This sequence encodes CASSYSYSYEQYF.

This clonotype was seen at least ten times. The gene calls are TRBV7-3 and TRBJ2-5; 7 bases map to TRBD1. Per the germline V gene, CDR1 is SGHTA and CDR2 is FQGTGA. The CDR3 contains 13 residues. J lost 5 bases, V lost 5 bases, and 5 bases had no gene match. For the CDR3, the DNA is TGTGCCAGCAGCCCCGAGGGGGCTGAGACCCAGTACTTC. It translates to CASSPEGAETQYF.

This clonotype was found many times. The chain couples TRBV27 to TRBJ2-7; D is perhaps TRBD1 or TRBD2 (5 bases each). The CDR3 consists of 15 residues. Germline CDR1 reads MNHEY; CDR2 reads SMNVEV (reference sequence). V lost 5 bases to trimming and J lost 2 bases, with 16 bases between them. The CDR3 here is CASSTRWGSAYEQYF. In DNA, the CDR3 is TGTGCCAGCAGTACGAGGTGGGGGAGTGCCTACGAGCAGTACTTC.

This clonotype has just a few counts. The chain links TRBV4-1 to TRBJ1-6, with unresolved D. CDR1 and CDR2 (germline): MGHRA, YSYEKL. V lost 0 bases and J lost 7, with 13 bases in between. The CDR3 is made up of 16 amino acids. The CDR3 is CASSQDRGGVNSPLHF. The DNA of the CDR3 is TGCGCCAGCAGCCAAGATCGGGGAGGCGTAAATTCACCCCTCCACTTT.

This clonotype occurred a few times. The V and J genes are TRBV7-3 and TRBJ2-2, with TRBD2 identical over 8 bases. Germline CDR1 reads SGHTA; CDR2 reads FQGTGA. V trimming: 1 base; J trimming: 6 bases; junction bases outside the gene matches: 4. CDR3 size: 15 residues. As DNA, the CDR3 is TGTGCCAGCAGCTTAATCGGGGGGGATGCCGGGGAGCTGTTTTTT. This encodes CASSLIGGDAGELFF.

This chain connects TRBV5-1 to TRBJ2-4; D ambiguous. V was pared by 6 bases and J by 1 base, with 8 bases between. There are 13 residues in the CDR3. Looked up from germline, CDR1 is SGHRS and CDR2 is YFSETQ. CDR3 residues: CASKGSAKNIQYF. In DNA form, the CDR3 reads TGCGCCAGCAAAGGTAGCGCCAAAAACATTCAGTACTTC.

This clonotype was detected a few times. The chain employs TRBV27 and TRBJ1-2; unclear D gene. Trimming cost V 6 bases and J 3 bases, with 14 bases left between them. CDR3 size: 14 residues. Germline lookup yields CDR1 MNHEY and CDR2 SMNVEV (reference sequence). The CDR3 is CASSPDEGYYGYTF. DNA for the CDR3: TGTGCCAGCAGCCCAGACGAGGGCTACTATGGCTACACCTTC.

This clonotype turned up a few times. The V gene is TRBV7-9, the J gene TRBJ1-2; TRBD1 is a possible D gene (5 bases). Germline CDR1 is SEHNR and CDR2 is FQNEAQ (reference sequence). Trimming left V 4 bases short and J 7 bases short, with 22 bases between. The CDR3 is made up of 16 amino acids. The CDR3 loop reads CASSSTSGTGYGGYTF. Here the CDR3 DNA reads TGTGCCAGCAGCTCCACATCCGGGACCGGGTATGGTGGCTACACCTTC.

The rearrangement joins TRBV18 to TRBJ2-7; D is undetermined. This CDR3 comprises 12 residues. Germline values: CDR1 KGHSH, CDR2 LQKENI. Trimming cost V 3 bases and J 7 bases, with 10 bases left between them. This CDR3 reads CASSPIGVEQYF. The CDR3 DNA reads TGTGCCAGCTCACCGATCGGAGTTGAGCAGTACTTC.

This clonotype was counted at least ten times. The J gene is TRBJ2-2, the V gene TRBV5-5; perhaps D is TRBD1 or TRBD2 (6 bases each). V was clipped by 2 bases and J by 2 bases, with 19 bases between them. The CDR3 sequence is 18 residues long. The germline V gene encodes CDR1 SGHKS and CDR2 YYEKEE (reference sequence). CDR3 region: CASSFRGTGTKNTGELFF. CDR3 in DNA: TGTGCCAGCAGCTTCCGGGGGACCGGGACAAAAAACACCGGGGAGCTGTTTTTT.

The sample holds many counts of this clonotype. This chain joins TRBV5-1 and TRBJ2-7; TRBD1 agrees at 9 bases. The CDR3 has 14 amino acids. With V trimmed by 4 bases and J by 4 bases, 6 bases remained unmatched. Germline CDR1 is SGHRS and CDR2 is YFSETQ. The CDR3 region has the DNA TGCGCCAGCAGCACCACAGGGGGCGTTTACGAGCAGTACTTC. Its translation: CASSTTGGVYEQYF.